Listed below are T cell receptor beta chains from one sample, sequenced in a study of T-cell memory formation after mild COVID-19. TCRdb processed the 5' RACE reads anew with MiXCR; each CDR3 protein has one entry. The data hold roughly 250,000 distinct CDR3 sequences, with roughly 15% observed a single time. The sample comprised PBMCs or a T cell subset sorted from them (not recorded which). These receptors all come from a man in his late teens or twenties who had mild COVID-19 (a few samples of this study predate the infection). Cell type and time point are not known. The CDR3 runs from the conserved cysteine through the conserved F or W. Fields, in order: J gene, clone size, V gene, D gene, CDR3 protein, CDR3 DNA. D genes are given only for firm matches. Rows may omit the clone size; those that give it use once, few, many or a size class.

TRBJ2-3 | - | TRBV24-1 | - | CATSDWVTDTQYF | TGTGCCACCAGTGATTGGGTGACAGATACGCAGTATTTT
TRBJ2-3 | many | TRBV5-1 | - | CASSTDTQYF | TGCGCCAGCAGCACAGATACGCAGTATTTT
TRBJ1-1 | few | TRBV29-1 | - | CSVGAGDTEAFF | TGCAGCGTTGGGGCGGGGGACACTGAAGCTTTCTTT
TRBJ2-5 | few | TRBV4-3 | - | CASSQRAVGKETQYF | TGCGCCAGCAGCCAAAGGGCCGTGGGGAAAGAGACCCAGTACTTC
TRBJ1-3 | - | TRBV7-6 | - | CASSSLAGNTIYF | TGTGCCAGCAGCTCCCTTGCTGGAAACACCATATATTTT
TRBJ2-5 | few | TRBV7-2 | TRBD1 | CASSSDRGRGTQYF | TGTGCCAGCAGTAGCGACAGGGGGCGGGGGACCCAGTACTTC
TRBJ1-6 | - | TRBV7-2 | - | CASSANRNPPLHF | TGTGCCAGCAGCGCTAACAGGAATCCACCCCTCCACTTT
TRBJ2-3 | - | TRBV7-2 | TRBD2 | CASSLFNAGGPTDTQYF | TGTGCCAGCAGCTTATTCAACGCGGGGGGGCCGACTGATACGCAGTATTTT
TRBJ1-4 | few | TRBV12-3/TRBV12-4 | - | CASSRDGEKLFF | TGTGCCAGCAGTCGCGACGGTGAAAAACTGTTTTTT
TRBJ2-6 | - | TRBV2 | - | CASSDASGANVLTF | TGTGCCAGCAGTGATGCCTCTGGGGCCAACGTCCTGACTTTC
TRBJ2-3 | many | TRBV6-5 | TRBD2 | CASGDYKSDTQYF | TGTGCCAGCGGGGACTATAAAAGCGATACGCAGTATTTT
TRBJ2-5 | - | TRBV20-1 | - | CSAGGGTPLRETQYF | TGCAGTGCTGGTGGGGGGACCCCACTCCGAGAGACCCAGTACTTC
TRBJ2-7 | - | TRBV20-1 | TRBD2 | CSARLAGLYEQYF | TGCAGTGCCCGACTAGCGGGGTTATACGAGCAGTACTTC
TRBJ1-2 | - | TRBV6-1 | - | CASSEAQNYGYTF | TGTGCCAGCAGTGAAGCACAAAACTATGGCTACACCTTC
TRBJ1-5 | few | TRBV29-1 | - | CSVMGENQPQHF | TGCAGCGTTATGGGTGAGAATCAGCCCCAGCATTTT
TRBJ2-1 | - | TRBV20-1 | TRBD2 | CRAGLAGRGSYNEQFF | TGCAGGGCTGGACTAGCGGGGAGGGGCTCCTACAATGAGCAGTTCTTC
TRBJ2-5 | many | TRBV20-1 | TRBD2 | CSARLPSSGGETQYF | TGCAGTGCTAGATTACCCTCTAGCGGGGGAGAGACCCAGTACTTC
TRBJ2-3 | - | TRBV12-5 | - | CASGLVPGSFTDTQYF | TGTGCTAGTGGTTTGGTACCGGGCTCCTTCACAGATACGCAGTATTTT
TRBJ1-2 | - | TRBV7-2 | - | CASNPSAGNYGYTF | TGTGCCAGCAACCCCAGTGCGGGGAACTATGGCTACACCTTC
TRBJ1-6 | - | TRBV7-2 | TRBD1 | CASRGTGTGSSPLHF | TGTGCCAGCAGGGGTACCGGGACAGGGAGTTCACCCCTCCACTTT
TRBJ1-1 | few | TRBV27 | TRBD1 | CASSLGTGPNTEAFF | TGTGCCAGCAGTTTAGGGACAGGGCCGAACACTGAAGCTTTCTTT
TRBJ1-4 | - | TRBV20-1 | - | CSARGLNQGEKLFF | TGCAGTGCTAGGGGTCTAAACCAGGGAGAAAAACTGTTTTTT
TRBJ2-2 | few | TRBV24-1 | - | CATSDATGPGELFF | TGTGCCACCAGTGATGCTACAGGGCCCGGGGAGCTGTTTTTT
TRBJ2-2 | few | TRBV6-4 | TRBD1 | CASSRDSSTGELFF | TGTGCCAGCAGTCGGGACAGCTCCACCGGGGAGCTGTTTTTT
TRBJ2-2 | - | TRBV10-3 | TRBD1 | CAIRPGQVNTGELFF | TGTGCCATCAGACCGGGACAGGTGAACACCGGGGAGCTGTTTTTT
TRBJ2-7 | few | TRBV10-3 | - | CAASVGTGFLYEQYF | TGTGCCGCCTCGGTCGGGACGGGATTTCTCTACGAGCAGTACTTC
TRBJ1-1 | - | TRBV2 | TRBD1 | CASTTGQGNTEAFF | TGTGCCAGCACTACGGGACAGGGGAACACTGAAGCTTTCTTT
TRBJ1-1 | few | TRBV5-1 | - | CASTNPQGSTEAFF | TGCGCCAGCACCAACCCTCAGGGGAGCACTGAAGCTTTCTTT
TRBJ2-3 | few | TRBV9 | - | CASSVAGRADTQYF | TGTGCCAGCAGCGTAGCGGGCAGGGCAGATACGCAGTATTTT
TRBJ2-4 | few | TRBV7-2 | TRBD2 | CASSLRGGPQAKNIQYF | TGTGCCAGCAGCTTACGGGGGGGGCCCCAGGCCAAAAACATTCAGTACTTC
TRBJ2-3 | few | TRBV12-3/TRBV12-4 | - | CASSFWGGAADTQYF | TGTGCCAGCAGTTTCTGGGGCGGGGCTGCAGATACGCAGTATTTT
TRBJ1-2 | - | TRBV20-1 | - | CSARVSIGVNYGYTF | TGCAGTGCTAGAGTGTCTATAGGAGTAAACTATGGCTACACCTTC
TRBJ2-7 | few | TRBV3-1 | - | CASSQVGAEQYF | TGTGCCAGCAGCCAAGTGGGTGCCGAGCAGTACTTC
TRBJ2-2 | - | TRBV6-2/TRBV6-3 | TRBD2 | CASRTSGNTGELFF | TGTGCCAGCAGGACTAGCGGGAACACCGGGGAGCTGTTTTTT
TRBJ2-3 | - | TRBV5-4 | TRBD2 | CASSRGGGTATDTQYF | TGTGCCAGCAGCCGCGGGGGGGGGACCGCCACAGATACGCAGTATTTT
TRBJ2-5 | few | TRBV29-1 | - | CSVDYEGQETQYF | TGCAGCGTCGACTACGAAGGTCAAGAGACCCAGTACTTC
TRBJ1-5 | - | TRBV28 | - | CASMSQGRQPQHF | TGTGCCAGCATGTCGCAGGGGAGGCAGCCCCAGCATTTT
TRBJ1-5 | - | TRBV25-1 | - | CASPWGSNQPQHF | TGTGCCAGCCCCTGGGGTAGCAATCAGCCCCAGCATTTT
TRBJ2-5 | many | TRBV7-9 | - | CASSLYGLAQETQYF | TGTGCCAGCAGCTTATATGGTCTAGCACAAGAGACCCAGTACTTC
TRBJ2-3 | - | TRBV28 | TRBD1 | CASSHRDRGRTDTQYF | TGTGCCAGCAGTCACCGGGACAGGGGTCGCACAGATACGCAGTATTTT